The 14 T cell receptor beta chains below all came from one sample that was sequenced in a study of shared clonotypes between healthy human individuals. Repertoires were generated with immunoSEQ multiplex PCR, while TCRdb's copy carries only in-frame clones and drops some. There are about 510,000 clones in the sample; over 60% occur only once, and about 12% lies in the top ten. Source material: PBMCs. The receptors were gathered from a woman aged 35 to 49 in good health. Some clones in this sample may be carry-over from other donors' samples.

For this clone: The sample holds other DNA sequences that translate to the same CDR3. The V and J genes are TRBV4-1 and TRBJ2-1; D unclear. Germline CDR1 is MGHRA and CDR2 is YSYEKL. Trimming took 1 base from V and 1 from J, leaving 11 bases between them. The CDR3 is 16 amino acids. In nucleotides, the CDR3 is TGCGCCAGCAGCCAAGTTGACCTGATATCCTACAATGAGCAGTTCTTC. Translating gives CASSQVDLISYNEQFF.

To note about this clone: This is likely an artifact of a read error, given a far larger clone one base away. The genes are TRBV5-4 and TRBJ2-7; tentatively, D is TRBD1 (6 bases). V lost 4 bases and J lost 3, with 14 bases in between. Germline CDR1 and CDR2: SGHNT and YYREEE (reference sequence). This CDR3 is 14 amino acids long. CDR3 sequence (DNA): TGTGCCAGCAGCCCCGACAGGAACTACTACGAGCAGTACTTC. It translates to CASSPDRNYYEQYF.

CDR3 in amino acids: CASSSTTGEYEKLFF. In nucleotides, the CDR3 is TGTGCCAGCAGTTCGACGACAGGGGAGTATGAAAAACTGTTTTTT. This chain connects TRBV6-1 to TRBJ1-4; 8 nucleotides agree with TRBD1. CDR1 and CDR2 (germline): MNHNS, SASEGT. The CDR3 consists of 15 residues. V shed 5 bases and J 6 bases; nucleotides not matched to a gene: 8.

This clone was found once. This sequence joins TRBV5-1 and TRBJ2-5; a possible D gene is TRBD2 (7 bases). Germline-derived CDR1 and CDR2 are SGHRS and YFSETQ. This CDR3 comprises 18 residues. V shed 3 bases and J shed 1 base, with 22 bases lying between them. CDR3 region: CASSSNPSWGGAQETQYF. The CDR3, as DNA: TGCGCCAGCAGCTCGAATCCCTCCTGGGGGGGCGCCCAAGAGACCCAGTACTTC.

CDR3 DNA sequence: TGTGCCAGCAGTTTTTCGGGGGGTCTTTATAGCAATCAGCCCCAGCATTTT. It translates to CASSFSGGLYSNQPQHF. This chain uses TRBV27 with TRBJ1-5; possible D gene TRBD1, 5 bases. The CDR3 is 17 amino acids. V lost 3 bases to trimming and J lost 0 bases, with 15 bases between them. Germline-derived CDR1 and CDR2 are MNHEY and SMNVEV (reference sequence).

The chain employs TRBV28 and TRBJ2-7; TRBD1 is a possible D gene (5 bases). V was trimmed by 3 bases and J by 2 bases, leaving 8 bases between them. The V gene's germline CDR1 is MDHEN and CDR2 SYDVKM. This CDR3 is 13 amino acids long. The CDR3 reads CASSFTGTYEQYF. The CDR3 DNA sequence: TGTGCCAGCAGTTTTACAGGAACCTACGAGCAGTACTTC.

In this sample, this clone turned up once. This chain uses TRBV19 with TRBJ2-5, with 7 bases that match TRBD1. The CDR3 is 13 amino acids. From germline, CDR1 is LNHDA and CDR2 SQIVND (reference sequence). With 6 bases clipped from V and 5 bases from J, the junction kept 6 bases outside the gene matches. Here the CDR3 reads CASRRQGGETQYF. Written as DNA, the CDR3 is TGTGCCAGTAGGAGACAGGGCGGGGAGACCCAGTACTTC.

The CDR3, as DNA: TGTGCCAGCAGCGTAGCTAGCGTTTCCTACGAGCAGTACTTC. It translates to CASSVASVSYEQYF. This rearrangement joins TRBV9 to TRBJ2-7, with D perhaps TRBD2 (6 bases). Trimming removed 0 bases at V and 1 base at J, with 8 bases between. The CDR3 consists of 14 residues. CDR1 is SGDLS, CDR2 YYNGEE, per germline.

This chain joins TRBV6-5 and TRBJ2-7, with 14 bases identical to TRBD2. The CDR3 sequence is 16 residues long. V lost 2 bases, J lost 2 bases, and 2 bases stayed unmatched. CDR1 is MNHEY and CDR2 is SVGAGI in the germline V gene. The CDR3 DNA reads as TGTGCCAGCAGTTACGCGGGACTAGCGGGAGCCTACGAGCAGTACTTC. It specifies CASSYAGLAGAYEQYF.

The chain has TRBV28 and TRBJ2-5, with 15 bases lining up with TRBD2. The germline CDR1 and CDR2 sequences are MDHEN and SYDVKM. CDR3 length: 17 amino acids. The J segment lost 4 bases and the V segment lost 5 bases, leaving 8 bases of the junction unmatched. CDR3 in DNA: TGTGCCAGCAGTCCCCCCCCGGGACTAGCGGGAGGAGAGACCCAGTACTTC. Protein product: CASSPPPGLAGGETQYF.

The chain joins TRBV28 to TRBJ2-1; 7 bases are shared with TRBD1. Trimming at V came to 1 base and at J to 5 bases, leaving 11 bases not matched to a gene. Germline V CDR1 and CDR2: MDHEN, SYDVKM. This CDR3 spans 17 amino acids. This chain's CDR3 is CASSLSARGWSNNEQFF. CDR3 nucleotide sequence: TGTGCCAGCAGTTTATCTGCCAGGGGGTGGTCGAACAATGAGCAGTTCTTC.

The rearrangement joins TRBV5-1 to TRBJ2-5, with D hard to call. The CDR3 runs 14 residues. V was shortened by 2 bases and J by 5 bases, with 13 bases between the two germline ends. Germline CDR1 is SGHRS and CDR2 is YFSETQ. In nucleotides, the CDR3 is TGCGCCAGCAGCTTCAGTGCGCCCGGGGAGACCCAGTACTTC. Amino acid sequence: CASSFSAPGETQYF.

The V gene is TRBV10-3, the J gene TRBJ1-2, with 11 bases fitting TRBD1. The trim removed 3 bases at V and 7 bases at J, leaving 4 bases unmatched. This CDR3 has 14 amino acids. Per germline, CDR1 ENHRY and CDR2 SYGVKD. As DNA, the CDR3 is TGTGCCATCAGTGATAGGACAGGGGGCTCTGGCTACACCTTC. Its translation is CAISDRTGGSGYTF.

The chain joins TRBV6-6 to TRBJ1-4, with 9 positions matching TRBD1. The CDR3 spans 14 residues. Germline V gene data show CDR1 as MNHNY and CDR2 as SVGAGI (reference sequence). After removal of 6 bases from V and 7 bases from J, the junction contained 6 bases not matched to a gene. The CDR3 region is CASRTGGRSEKLFF. Here the CDR3 DNA reads TGTGCCAGCAGGACAGGGGGAAGGAGTGAAAAACTGTTTTTT.